The sequence of this T cell receptor (beta chain) was determined in a study of T cell changes during pregnancy in multiple sclerosis. Sequenced by immunoSEQ multiplex PCR; TCRdb stores in-frame clones only, minus some. This table has 55,000 to 70,000 clones, roughly 95% appearing once. This TCR derives from a female donor with multiple sclerosis, enrolled in a pregnancy study. This material consisted of CD4+ T cells from peripheral blood mononuclear cells, taken before pregnancy.

The CDR3 region has the DNA TGTGCCAGCTCACCCCCCCGCGGAGGAAACACCATATATTTT. It codes for CASSPPRGGNTIYF. The chain recombines TRBV18 with TRBJ1-3; no clear D gene. This CDR3 region has 14 residues. CDR1 KGHSH and CDR2 LQKENI come from the germline V gene. V was cut by 3 bases and J by 4 bases, with 10 bases left in between. Drawing the rest from reference TRBV18 and TRBJ1-3, the complete variable domain is NAGVMQNPRHLVRRRGQEARLRCSPMKGHSHVYWYRQLPEEGLKFMVYLQKENIIDESGMPKERFSAEFPKEGPSILRIQQVVRGDSAAYFCASSPPRGGNTIYFGEGSWLTVV.